A single sample is the source of the 10 T cell receptor beta chains below, sequenced in a study of early T cells in non-severe SARS-CoV-2 infection. MiXCR was run by TCRdb on the 5' RACE reads, yielding one entry per CDR3 protein. The sample shows about 21,000 distinct CDR3 sequences, around 5.8% of them seen only once. The sequencing used whole blood, collected at baseline. The receptors stem from an adult who was a healthcare worker with PCR-confirmed SARS-CoV-2 infection or an uninfected control (not recorded which).

By sample share, this clonotype is medium-sized. The rearrangement links TRBV2 to TRBJ2-5; TRBD2 aligns across 10 bases. The length of the CDR3 is 19 residues. Germline lookup yields CDR1 SNHLY and CDR2 FYNNEI. V shed 7 bases and J 1 base; nucleotides not matched to a gene: 18. CDR3 DNA: TGTGCCAGCACCCTTAAGGTGGGAGAAGCGGGGGGGCGCCAAGAGACCCAGTACTTC. This codes for CASTLKVGEAGGRQETQYF.

Relative to its sample, this clonotype is medium-sized. The rearrangement uses TRBV6-5 and TRBJ1-4, with a tentative D call TRBD1 (5 bases). The CDR3 runs 13 residues. Per germline, CDR1 MNHEY and CDR2 SVGAGI. Trimming shortened V by 6 bases and J by 4 bases, and 9 bases separated the two germline ends. The CDR3 nucleotides read TGTGCCAGCAGCCAGGGTATTAATGAAAAACTGTTTTTT. It yields the protein CASSQGINEKLFF.

This clonotype was counted many times. This chain uses TRBV29-1 with TRBJ2-2, with 10 bases matching TRBD1. Per germline, CDR1 SQVTM and CDR2 ANQGSEA. The J segment lost 7 bases and the V segment lost 6 bases, leaving 8 bases of the junction unmatched. The length of the CDR3 is 14 residues. As DNA, the CDR3 is TGCAGCGTCGCAGACAGGGGGCAGGGCGGGGAGCTGTTTTTT. Translating it yields CSVADRGQGGELFF.

V and J are TRBV6-1 and TRBJ2-5, with 7 bases fitting TRBD2. V gave up 6 bases and J gave up 1 base; unmatched junction bases: 8. Per the germline V gene, CDR1 is MNHNS and CDR2 is SASEGT. The CDR3 totals 15 residues. DNA for the CDR3: TGTGCCAGCAGCGGACTAGAGGGGCCCCAAGAGACCCAGTACTTC. Its translation is CASSGLEGPQETQYF.

Many counts were recorded for this clonotype. The junction departs from the called germline gene at one end, perhaps through a read error. V and J are TRBV7-9 and TRBJ2-1; maybe TRBD1 (6 bases). Germline values: CDR1 SEHNR, CDR2 FQNEAQ (reference sequence). The CDR3 has 12 amino acids. CDR3: CASSFLGRDKSF. CDR3 DNA: TGTGCCAGCAGCTTCCTAGGTAGGGACAAGTCCTTC.

This clonotype was recorded many times. The rearrangement joins TRBV18 to TRBJ2-3; the D gene could be TRBD1 or TRBD2 (5 bases each). CDR3 length: 13 residues. The germline V gene has CDR1 KGHSH and CDR2 LQKENI. Trimming shortened V by 6 bases and J by 2 bases, and 9 bases separated the two germline ends. The CDR3 sequence: CASSTGATDTQYF. The CDR3 DNA follows: TGTGCCAGCTCCACCGGGGCCACAGATACGCAGTATTTT.

This clonotype was detected a few times. The chain joins TRBV2 to TRBJ2-1; 9 bases are shared with TRBD2. The CDR3 is 14 residues long. With V trimmed by 6 bases and J by 8 bases, 8 bases remained unmatched. Germline lookup yields CDR1 SNHLY and CDR2 FYNNEI. The CDR3 DNA is TGTGCCAGCAGAACACCGACTAGCGGCGATGAGCAGTTCTTC. It codes for CASRTPTSGDEQFF.

By proportion, this clonotype is medium-sized. The rearrangement joins TRBV18 to TRBJ1-2, with 7 bases aligning to TRBD1. Germline assignment: CDR1 KGHSH and CDR2 LQKENI. V was pared by 3 bases and J by 3 bases, with 7 bases of the junction left unmatched. The CDR3 sequence is 15 residues long. CDR3 DNA sequence: TGTGCCAGCTCACCTTCTGTCGGACAGGACTATGGCTACACCTTC. Protein sequence: CASSPSVGQDYGYTF.

This clonotype was counted many times. This sequence joins TRBV6-2 or TRBV6-3 and TRBJ2-2; tentatively, D is TRBD1 or TRBD2 (5 bases each). Trimming left V 3 bases short and J 3 bases short, with 17 bases between. The CDR3 length is 17 residues. The germline V gene has CDR1 MNHEY and CDR2 SVGEGT. Here the CDR3 DNA reads TGTGCCAGCAGTTATACCCCCGGGACCCCTGACACCGGGGAGCTGTTTTTT. This translates into CASSYTPGTPDTGELFF.

This clonotype has only a few counts. This rearrangement joins TRBV5-6 to TRBJ1-2; D is perhaps TRBD1 (5 bases). The length of the CDR3 is 13 residues. Germline V lookup: CDR1 SGHDT, CDR2 YYEEEE. With 4 bases removed from V and 1 base from J, the gap between germline ends came to 8 bases. The DNA for the CDR3 is TGTGCCAGCAGCCCACAGGATAACTATGGCTACACCTTC. Protein: CASSPQDNYGYTF.